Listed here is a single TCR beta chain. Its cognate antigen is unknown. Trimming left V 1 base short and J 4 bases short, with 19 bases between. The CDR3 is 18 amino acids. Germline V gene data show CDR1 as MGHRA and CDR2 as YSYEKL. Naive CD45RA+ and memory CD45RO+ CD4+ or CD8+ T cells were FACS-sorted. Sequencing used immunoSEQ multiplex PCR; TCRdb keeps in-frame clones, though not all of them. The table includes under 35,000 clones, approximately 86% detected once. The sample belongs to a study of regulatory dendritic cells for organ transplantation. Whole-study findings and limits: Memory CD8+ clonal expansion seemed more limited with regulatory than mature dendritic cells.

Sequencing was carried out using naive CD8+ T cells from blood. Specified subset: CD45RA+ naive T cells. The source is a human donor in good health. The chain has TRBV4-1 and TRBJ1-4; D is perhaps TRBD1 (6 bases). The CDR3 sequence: CASSQAPPGGAGNEKLFF. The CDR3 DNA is TGCGCCAGCAGCCAAGCCCCACCGGGGGGGGCTGGTAATGAAAAACTGTTTTTT.